This T cell receptor (beta chain) stems from a study of blood T cells in healthy people across ages. This clonotype was seen a few times. With 4 bases removed from V and 1 base from J, the gap between germline ends came to 13 bases. Germline-derived CDR1 and CDR2 are LGHDT and YNNKEL (reference sequence). This CDR3 comprises 15 residues. Using a J-beta primer mix together with a sample-barcoded 5' primer, a second PCR was run for about 6 to 12 cycles. Each CDR3 protein is one row after TCRdb ran MiXCR on the 5' RACE reads. The table records a few hundred thousand distinct CDR3 sequences, around a quarter of them present only once. The same data also contributed to another study, on T cells of mothers and their children. That work contributes: A few healthy Caucasian mothers, along with their six children, were the donors.

The chain uses TRBV3-1 and TRBJ2-5, with TRBD1 as a possible D gene (6 bases). This TCR came from a boy aged 2-9 years in good health. Input material: blood. This chain's CDR3 is CASSPLRGIQETQYF. CDR3 bases: TGTGCCAGCAGCCCCCTCAGGGGAATCCAAGAGACCCAGTACTTC.